Detailed here is one T cell receptor (beta chain). Germline CDR1 and CDR2: MNHEY and SMNVEV (reference sequence). The V and J ends lost 2 bases and 6 bases respectively, with 8 bases between them. CDR3 length equals 14 residues. How the authors handled the data: Amplification with reference gene primers provided the estimates of nucleated cell counts. Sequencing was performed with immunoSEQ multiplex PCR; in TCRdb, only in-frame clones are kept and a portion is missing. V, J and clone size were drawn from that table, and D and trimming were deduced from the DNA. The sample yields about 80,000 clones, approximately 85% seen once. This sample is drawn from a study of blood T cell repertoires in COVID-19. The overall study: Both acute and convalescent COVID-19 samples were obtained from the United States, Italy and Spain. Sources were T cells, B-cell-depleted T cells, or PBMCs; the material itself was cDNA or gDNA.

The rearrangement links TRBV27 to TRBJ1-6; weak D call: TRBD1 (6 bases). The sample comprised peripheral blood. This clonotype was obtained from a human donor in a cohort sampled during active COVID-19. The CDR3 DNA follows: TGTGCCAGCAGTTTACACAGGGCTAATTCACCCCTCCACTTT. Translation gives CASSLHRANSPLHF.